The clone carrying this T cell receptor beta chain was detected only once. The record originates from a study of human thymus T cells. Corrective heart surgery yielded resections, and these provided the thymus tissue. Trimming took 5 bases from V and 4 from J; bases not matched to a gene: 13. CDR1 is SGHNT, CDR2 YYREEE, per germline (reference sequence). The CDR3 sequence is 16 residues long. Clones were sequenced by immunoSEQ multiplex PCR, and TCRdb holds only the in-frame ones, with some missing. Altogether some 78,000 clones are present, roughly 96% being singletons, with the ten largest covering around 0.03%.

This clonotype was sampled from a boy under three years old with a congenital heart defect but otherwise immunologically healthy. Sequencing was carried out using thymus tissue. The chain recombines TRBV5-4 with TRBJ2-5; 8 bases are shared with TRBD1. The CDR3 spells CASRDSGGAHPETQYF. The CDR3 DNA reads TGTGCCAGCAGGGACTCAGGGGGCGCGCATCCAGAGACCCAGTACTTC. Full variable domain (outside the CDR3, taken from reference TRBV5-4 and TRBJ2-5): ETGVTQSPTHLIKTRGQQVTLRCSSQSGHNTVSWYQQALGQGPQFIFQYYREEENGRGNFPPRFSGLQFPNYSSELNVNALELDDSALYLCASRDSGGAHPETQYFGPGTRLLVL.